One sample yielded the 18 T cell receptor beta chains listed below, sequenced in a study of blood T cell repertoires in COVID-19. The repertoire was sequenced with immunoSEQ multiplex PCR; TCRdb's copy has only in-frame clones and lacks some. In the table there are 90,000 or so clones, 75% to 90% of which are singletons. What was sequenced was peripheral blood. The receptor set was obtained from a man in his sixties with COVID-19, enrolled during active disease.

A few counts support this clone. The V and J genes are TRBV4-2 and TRBJ1-4, with a possible D match to TRBD1 (5 bases). V was trimmed by 3 bases and J by 5 bases, leaving 16 bases between them. The CDR3 is made up of 16 amino acids. Germline lookup yields CDR1 LGHNA and CDR2 YNFKEQ. DNA of the CDR3: TGTGCCAGCAGCCAGTACTTAAGGGGTGCAAATGAAAAACTGTTTTTT. Protein sequence: CASSQYLRGANEKLFF.

The J gene is TRBJ2-4, the V gene TRBV2, with 7 bases lining up with TRBD2. Germline lookup yields CDR1 SNHLY and CDR2 FYNNEI. Losses at the gene ends were 6 bases for V and 0 bases for J; bases not matched to a gene: 8. CDR3 size: 16 residues. The DNA for the CDR3 is TGTGCCAGCAGGACTCGGACTAGTCTAGCCAAAAACATTCAGTACTTC. Its translation: CASRTRTSLAKNIQYF.

The chain recombines TRBV27 with TRBJ2-7, with D possibly TRBD1 on 6 matching bases. The CDR3 runs 14 residues. Germline assignment: CDR1 MNHEY and CDR2 SMNVEV (reference sequence). The V end lost 3 bases, the J end lost 1 base, and 10 bases lay between the germline ends. CDR3 nucleotide sequence: TGTGCCAGCAGTTTTACAGGGACGTCCTACGAGCAGTACTTC. This gives the protein CASSFTGTSYEQYF.

The rearrangement uses TRBV5-1 and TRBJ2-7; TRBD2 agrees at 11 bases. Losses at the gene ends were 4 bases for V and 2 bases for J; bases not matched to a gene: 5. This CDR3 comprises 15 residues. Germline V lookup: CDR1 SGHRS, CDR2 YFSETQ. This chain's CDR3 is CASSELAGGTYEQYF. The CDR3, as DNA: TGCGCCAGCAGCGAGCTAGCGGGGGGAACCTACGAGCAGTACTTC.

The rearrangement uses TRBV6-5 and TRBJ2-3, with D possibly matching TRBD2 (5 bases). The V end lost 5 bases, the J end lost 0 bases, and 12 bases lay between the germline ends. The length of the CDR3 is 15 residues. Germline CDR1 reads MNHEY; CDR2 reads SVGAGI. The CDR3 DNA sequence: TGTGCCAGCAGTCTCAGCGGAACTAGCACAGATACGCAGTATTTT. It encodes CASSLSGTSTDTQYF.

CDR3 in DNA: TGCGCCAGCAGCCAAGATCGGACTAGCGGGTACAATGAGCAGTTCTTC. It is translated as CASSQDRTSGYNEQFF. The rearrangement joins TRBV4-1 to TRBJ2-1; TRBD2 agrees at 11 bases. CDR3 size: 16 residues. Unmatched junction bases numbered 2, after V lost 0 bases and J lost 4 bases. CDR1 is MGHRA and CDR2 is YSYEKL in the germline V gene.

The CDR3 DNA reads as TGCGCCAGCAGTCCCCTAGCGGGATCCTACAATGAGCAGTTCTTC. It yields the protein CASSPLAGSYNEQFF. The V call is TRBV10-2, the J call TRBJ2-1; 9 bases line up with TRBD2. Germline trimming cut 5 bases from V and 1 base from J; bases unmatched to any gene: 3. CDR1 is WSHSY and CDR2 is SAAADI in the germline V gene. The CDR3 consists of 15 residues.

This clone was seen many times. The rearrangement joins TRBV18 to TRBJ2-1, with 8 bases matching TRBD2. The CDR3 is 16 amino acids. Germline assignment: CDR1 KGHSH and CDR2 LQKENI. V was pared by 2 bases and J by 9 bases, with 12 bases of the junction left unmatched. Here the CDR3 reads CASSPRRGTRGSEQFF. In DNA form, the CDR3 reads TGTGCCAGCTCACCAAGACGAGGGACTAGGGGGAGTGAGCAGTTCTTC.

The chain links TRBV9 to TRBJ2-3, with 7 positions matching TRBD2. Germline V CDR1 and CDR2: SGDLS, YYNGEE. V was pared by 4 bases and J by 2 bases, with 4 bases of the junction left unmatched. The CDR3 is 14 residues long. In DNA form, the CDR3 reads TGTGCCAGCAGCTGGACTAGACACACAGATACGCAGTATTTT. Amino acid sequence: CASSWTRHTDTQYF.

This chain connects TRBV15 to TRBJ2-7; TRBD1 is a possible D gene (5 bases). The CDR3 runs 17 residues. V was trimmed by 0 bases and J by 0 bases, leaving 15 bases between them. Germline CDR1 is LNHNV and CDR2 is YYDKDF (reference sequence). For the CDR3, the DNA is TGTGCCACCAGCAGAGAAACAGGACCGCAGATCTCCTACGAGCAGTACTTC. Translating gives CATSRETGPQISYEQYF.

The rearrangement uses TRBV6-5 and TRBJ2-1; 15 bases are shared with TRBD2. The germline gives CDR1 MNHEY, CDR2 SVGAGI. J was trimmed by 10 bases and V by 2 bases; bases with no gene match: 6. This CDR3 comprises 16 residues. The CDR3 sequence is CASSYASGTSGREQFF. In DNA form, the CDR3 reads TGTGCCAGCAGTTACGCCTCCGGGACTAGCGGGAGGGAGCAGTTCTTC.

The chain carries TRBV7-2 and TRBJ2-7; possibly TRBD2 for D (5 bases). The CDR3 extends over 14 amino acids. V was trimmed by 1 base and J by 2 bases, leaving 9 bases between them. Germline V CDR1 and CDR2: SGHTA, FQGNSA. This chain's CDR3 is CASSLDLATYEQYF. For the CDR3, the DNA is TGTGCCAGCAGCTTAGACCTAGCCACCTACGAGCAGTACTTC.

CDR3 in amino acids: CASSSSGTYTGELFF. CDR3 DNA: TGTGCCAGCAGCTCTAGCGGAACATACACCGGGGAGCTGTTTTTT. The J gene is TRBJ2-2, the V gene TRBV6-5, with 7 bases identical to TRBD2. This CDR3 has 15 residues. Germline V CDR1 and CDR2: MNHEY, SVGAGI. V dropped 6 bases and J dropped 3; count of bases not matched to a gene: 7.

CDR3 sequence (DNA): TGTGCCAGCAGCTTCCTGCGACAGGTTCCCCGCACAGATACGCAGTATTTT. Its protein product is CASSFLRQVPRTDTQYF. The chain carries TRBV7-8 and TRBJ2-3; D perhaps matches TRBD1 (6 bases). Germline-derived CDR1 and CDR2 are SGHVS and FQNEAQ. This CDR3 comprises 17 residues. Trimming took off 3 bases at V and 1 base at J, with 17 bases between the two ends. The variable domain in full, with the rest retrieved from reference TRBV7-8 and TRBJ2-3, is GAGVSQSPRYKVAKRGQDVALRCDPISGHVSLFWYQQALGQGPEFLTYFQNEAQLDKSGLPSDRFFAERPEGSVSTLKIQRTQQEDSAVYLCASSFLRQVPRTDTQYFGPGTRLTVL.

The chain employs TRBV5-6 and TRBJ2-7; D perhaps matches TRBD1 (6 bases). This CDR3 has 17 amino acids. V dropped 7 bases and J dropped 2 bases, with 25 bases sitting between them. CDR1 and CDR2 from the germline V gene are SGHDT and YYEEEE. Here the CDR3 DNA reads TGTGCCAGCGGGAAGGGTTTTGGTCGGGACAAAGCCTACGAGCAGTACTTC. This encodes CASGKGFGRDKAYEQYF.

This clone was observed a single time. CDR3 sequence: CASPRREGNYEQFF. CDR3 in DNA: TGCGCCAGCCCGAGGCGGGAGGGAAACTATGAGCAGTTCTTC. The gene calls are TRBV5-1 and TRBJ2-1; 9 bases map to TRBD2. The V segment lost 7 bases and the J segment 8 bases; nucleotides outside the gene matches: 10. This CDR3 comprises 14 residues. Germline assignment: CDR1 SGHRS and CDR2 YFSETQ.

The chain joins TRBV11-3 to TRBJ1-5; D is possibly TRBD1 (5 bases). CDR3 size: 18 residues. V dropped 0 bases and J dropped 3 bases, with 18 bases sitting between them. Germline V lookup: CDR1 SGHNT, CDR2 YENEEA. The CDR3 here is CASSLDRQTGSLNQPQHF. The DNA for the CDR3 is TGTGCCAGCAGCTTAGATAGACAGACGGGCAGCCTCAATCAGCCCCAGCATTTT.

The gene calls are TRBV4-2 and TRBJ1-1, with TRBD1 matching 9 bases. The trim removed 4 bases at V and 3 bases at J, leaving 9 bases unmatched. CDR3 length: 16 residues. Germline values: CDR1 LGHNA, CDR2 YNFKEQ. The CDR3 here is CASSRRLGQGDTEAFF. The CDR3 DNA sequence: TGTGCCAGCAGCCGGCGCCTGGGACAGGGCGACACTGAAGCTTTCTTT.